A selection of T cell receptor beta chains follows, all from one sample in a study of T cells in Graves' hyperthyroidism and ophthalmopathy. MiXCR, applied by TCRdb to the multiplex PCR reads, yields one record per CDR3 protein. The top ten hold about 8.4% of the sample, which has some 770,000 distinct CDR3 sequences, around 17% seen once. Sequencing was done on a sample of blood. The origin of the receptors is a man aged 18 to 29 with Graves' hyperthyroidism. Both conserved end residues are part of each CDR3. D genes are given only for firm matches. Not every row has a clone size; where given, it reads once, few, many or a size class.

>TRBJ1-2|TRBV18|TRBD1|many
TGTGCCAGCTCACCGGGACAGACCTATGGCTACACCTTC
CASSPGQTYGYTF
>TRBJ1-2|TRBV5-4|NA|NA
TGTGCCAGCAGCTTGGAGGATATACAGGCCCTCAACTATGGCTACACCTTC
CASSLEDIQALNYGYTF
>TRBJ2-5|TRBV6-2/TRBV6-3|NA|once
TGTGCCAGCACCAATATCGAGACCCAGTACTTC
CASTNIETQYF
>TRBJ1-2|TRBV10-3|NA|many
TGTGCCATCAGTCAGCGATTAGAAGGGTATGGCTACACCTTC
CAISQRLEGYGYTF
>TRBJ2-1|TRBV12-3/TRBV12-4|NA|many
TGTGCCAGCAGTTTAACCCTAGGAGGTGAGCAGTTCTTC
CASSLTLGGEQFF
>TRBJ2-2|TRBV11-2|TRBD2|few
TGTGCCAGCATCTCTCGGGGAGGGCAGGACAACACCGGGGAGCTGTTTTTT
CASISRGGQDNTGELFF
>TRBJ2-1|TRBV5-5|TRBD2|many
TGTGCCAGCAGCGGCTGGGCTAGCGGGAGTCCGGGTGAGCAGTTCTTC
CASSGWASGSPGEQFF
>TRBJ2-3|TRBV11-3|TRBD2|many
TGTGCCAGCAGCTTGCCAAAGCGGGAGGGTACAGATACGCAGTATTTT
CASSLPKREGTDTQYF
>TRBJ1-5|TRBV2|NA|many
TGTGCCAGCACCCCGGACCGAGGACCCCAGCATTTT
CASTPDRGPQHF
>TRBJ2-7|TRBV20-1|NA|many
TGCAGTGCTAGGGGGACGGGGAGATCCTACGAGCAGTACTTC
CSARGTGRSYEQYF
>TRBJ1-4|TRBV28|NA|many
TGTGCCACCGGTGGGGGTACCTATGAAAAACTGTTTTTT
CATGGGTYEKLFF
>TRBJ2-5|TRBV11-1|TRBD1|many
TGTGCCAGCAGCTCCGGGACAGGGGGCTTAGAGACCCAGTACTTC
CASSSGTGGLETQYF
>TRBJ2-3|TRBV6-1|NA|few
TGTGCCAGCGGAATCAGGGATGGGGCCACAGATACGCAGTATTTT
CASGIRDGATDTQYF
>TRBJ2-1|TRBV7-9|NA|few
TGTGCCAGCAGCTTAGCATACTACAGACACAATGAGCAGTTCTTC
CASSLAYYRHNEQFF
>TRBJ2-1|TRBV18|NA|NA
TGTGCCAGCTCACCCGTCAACGCGGGGCAGTTCTTC
CASSPVNAGQFF
>TRBJ1-6|TRBV30|NA|many
TGTGCCTGGAGTGTTTGGGGACGTAAGAATTCACCCCTCCACTTT
CAWSVWGRKNSPLHF
>TRBJ1-5|TRBV20-1|NA|few
TGCAGTGCTAGAGATAGGGCACTTAATCAGCCCCAGCATTTT
CSARDRALNQPQHF
>TRBJ1-5|TRBV7-9|NA|few
TGTGCCAGCAGCTTAGACCCCGAGCGGCCCCAGCATTTT
CASSLDPERPQHF
>TRBJ2-5|TRBV4-1|NA|few
TGCGCCAGCAGTCCTTTTGGAGACGGGGAGACCCAGTACTTC
CASSPFGDGETQYF
>TRBJ2-1|TRBV28|NA|many
TGTGCCAGCAGTTTACTTGGGGGGGCGCGGAATGAGCAGTTCTTC
CASSLLGGARNEQFF
>TRBJ2-1|TRBV12-3/TRBV12-4|TRBD1|many
TGTGCCAGCAGTTTGTGGCAGGGGGACAATGAGCAGTTCTTC
CASSLWQGDNEQFF
>TRBJ2-3|TRBV29-1|NA|few
TGCAGCGTCGACAGGGAGGCCTATAGCACAGATACGCAGTATTTT
CSVDREAYSTDTQYF
>TRBJ2-5|TRBV11-2|NA|many
TGTGCCAGCAGCTTAAATTGGGGGCAGGTTCAAGAGACCCAGTACTTC
CASSLNWGQVQETQYF
>TRBJ2-6|TRBV6-1|NA|NA
TGTGCCAGCAGTGAAGCTGGTGGGGCCTCTGGGGCCAACGTCCTGACTTTC
CASSEAGGASGANVLTF
>TRBJ2-5|TRBV3-1|TRBD2|NA
TGTGCCAGCCTGCGGGAGTTTGGAGAGACCCAGTACTTC
CASLREFGETQYF
>TRBJ2-1|TRBV19|NA|NA
TGTGCCAGTAGTATCCCCGGACATAGGCAGTTCTTC
CASSIPGHRQFF
>TRBJ2-2|TRBV27|NA|few
TGTGCCAGCAGTCCCTATACCGGCTTCGGGGAGCTGTTTTTT
CASSPYTGFGELFF
>TRBJ2-3|TRBV12-3/TRBV12-4|NA|many
TGTGCCAGCACCTTGGGGGGAACCACAGATACGCAGTATTTT
CASTLGGTTDTQYF
>TRBJ2-5|TRBV28|NA|many
TGTGCCAGCAGTTTGGTGGAAGGGGCCCAGTACTTC
CASSLVEGAQYF
>TRBJ1-3|TRBV15|NA|NA
TGTGCCACCAGCAGAGATACCGGGGCTGGAAACACCATATATTTT
CATSRDTGAGNTIYF
>TRBJ2-1|TRBV12-3/TRBV12-4|NA|many
TGTGCCAGCAGTTTCCTTCTAGGACGGTCTTTCTCCTACAATGAGCAGTTCTTC
CASSFLLGRSFSYNEQFF
>TRBJ2-7|TRBV6-1|NA|many
TGTGCCAGCAGATCCGCCGGGAACAAGTACGAGCAGTACTTC
CASRSAGNKYEQYF
>TRBJ2-1|TRBV20-1|TRBD2|many
TGCAGTGCTAGAGATATCTGGACTAGCGGGAGGGAGAATGAGCAGTTCTTC
CSARDIWTSGRENEQFF
>TRBJ2-1|TRBV28|TRBD2|many
TGTGCCAGCATGGTAACTAGCGACTCGAGAAATGAGCAGTTCTTC
CASMVTSDSRNEQFF
>TRBJ2-7|TRBV20-1|NA|NA
TGCAGTGCTAGAGATTCTCCCCAGGGGGGCTACGAGCAGTACTTC
CSARDSPQGGYEQYF
>TRBJ1-5|TRBV3-1|NA|many
TGTGCCAGCAGCCAAGCAGGGGAGGGAAATCAGCCCCAGCATTTT
CASSQAGEGNQPQHF
>TRBJ1-4|TRBV18|NA|NA
TGTGCCAGCTCTTTGACGGATTATGAAAAACTGTTTTTT
CASSLTDYEKLFF
>TRBJ2-1|TRBV20-1|TRBD2|many
TGCAGTGCTAGACCAGCGGGGGCGGATGAGCAGTTCTTC
CSARPAGADEQFF
>TRBJ2-2|TRBV20-1|TRBD2|NA
TGCAGTGCTATTAGCGGGGCCGACACCGGGGAGCTGTTTTTT
CSAISGADTGELFF
>TRBJ2-7|TRBV4-3|TRBD2|few
TGCGCCAGCAGCCAAGATTTCGGAGCGGGATATGGTGAGCAGTACTTC
CASSQDFGAGYGEQYF
>TRBJ2-1|TRBV20-1|TRBD2|many
TGCAGTGCTAATACAGCGGGAGACTTCTACAATGAGCAGTTCTTC
CSANTAGDFYNEQFF
>TRBJ1-1|TRBV30|NA|NA
TGTGCCTGGAGTTACCGGACGAACACTGAAGCTTTCTTT
CAWSYRTNTEAFF
>TRBJ2-2|TRBV7-8|NA|few
TGTGCCAGCAGCTTAGTAGGGATTAACACCGGGGAGCTGTTTTTT
CASSLVGINTGELFF
>TRBJ2-1|TRBV29-1|TRBD2|few
TGCAGCGGCTCGGGACTAGCGGGAGGGCGGAGCTCCTACAATGAGCAGTTCTTC
CSGSGLAGGRSSYNEQFF
>TRBJ2-7|TRBV2|TRBD2|many
TGTGCCAGCAGGGGGACTAGCGGGAGCGAGCAGTACTTC
CASRGTSGSEQYF
>TRBJ1-1|TRBV7-9|NA|many
TGTGCCAGCAGCCCCAAGGGGGGGGCGGACACTGAAGCTTTCTTT
CASSPKGGADTEAFF
>TRBJ2-7|TRBV24-1|NA|many
TGTGCCACCAGTGATTCCCACTCTAGCGAGCAGTACTTC
CATSDSHSSEQYF
>TRBJ2-5|TRBV11-3|NA|NA
TGTGCCAGCAGCCCAACAGGGGGGGTTCTGGAGACCCAGTACTTC
CASSPTGGVLETQYF
>TRBJ2-3|TRBV20-1|NA|NA
TGCAGTGCTAGAGGCACCGTGCTTAGCACAGATACGCAGTATTTT
CSARGTVLSTDTQYF